This T cell receptor beta chain was profiled in a study of breast tumors, draining lymph nodes, adjacent tissues. Study-level findings and limits: Tumors had less TCR diversity than lymph nodes, more than nontumor tissue. Findings are consistent with lymph node origin and intratumoral expansion of most tumor T cells.

Trimming shortened V by 6 bases and J by 0 bases, and 15 bases separated the two germline ends. This CDR3 region has 16 residues. Each CDR3 protein is one row after TCRdb ran MiXCR on the multiplex PCR reads. The sample gives about 60,000 distinct CDR3 sequences, approximately 54% of which show up once; about 19% is in the top ten. The table lists this clonotype with many counts. The target antigen is unknown. The V gene is TRBV12-3 or TRBV12-4, the J gene TRBJ1-3; D ambiguous. The specimen was breast tumor tissue. This receptor was identified in a female donor with breast cancer. Some clones in this sample may be carry-over from other donors' samples. In DNA, the CDR3 is TGTGCCAGCAGGGGAGGCGGATTAAGCTCTGGAAACACCATATATTTT. Its translation is CASRGGGLSSGNTIYF.